The clone carrying this TCR beta chain was seen a handful of times. The data originate from a study of blood T cell repertoires in COVID-19. V was trimmed by 4 bases and J by 5 bases, leaving 14 bases between them. The CDR3 length is 15 residues. Germline V gene sequence: CDR1 MGHRA, CDR2 YSYEKL. Under the authors' procedure: Amplified reference gene primers provided the basis for estimating nucleated cell counts. The table came from immunoSEQ multiplex PCR; TCRdb's copy has only in-frame clones and leaves some out. V, J and clone size are taken as reported in that table, and D and trimming were inferred from the DNA itself. The profile shows approximately 81,000 clones, 70% to 90% of them singletons.

Sequencing was done on a sample of peripheral blood. This chain joins TRBV4-1 and TRBJ2-2; D perhaps matches TRBD2 (7 bases). The sequence came from a man in his 70s with active or convalescent COVID-19. CDR3 DNA sequence: TGCGCCAGCAGCCCGCGGCGGGGGCAAACCGGGGAGCTGTTTTTT. Residues: CASSPRRGQTGELFF.